What follows are 29 T cell receptor beta chains derived from one specimen sequenced in a study of regulatory T cells in long-lasting Graves disease. Construction of the TCR beta libraries employed iRepertoire HTBI primers in conjunction with Arm-PCR of CDR3 regions. TCRdb reprocessed the multiplex PCR reads with MiXCR, giving one entry per CDR3 protein. The sample carries over 450,000 distinct CDR3 sequences, around 11% recorded once. Time point denoted: newly diagnosed GD, antithyroid drugs for less than 3 months. From PBMCs, RNA was extracted and then used to make the TCR library. The same sample was also used in a study of T cells in Graves' hyperthyroidism and ophthalmopathy.

This specimen was peripheral blood mononuclear cells (PBMCs), taken at new diagnosis, from a patient treated with antithyroid drugs. The receptors stem from a woman aged 25-40 years with Graves disease.

The chain recombines TRBV9 with TRBJ2-1, with D possibly being TRBD1 or TRBD2 (5 bases each). CDR3 size: 15 residues. Germline V gene lookup returns CDR1 SGDLS and CDR2 YYNGEE. V was pared by 4 bases and J by 6 bases, with 17 bases between. The DNA of the CDR3 is TGTGCCAGCAGCCTCCGAGGGGATCTCGGCAATGAGCAGTTCTTC. Translated, it gives CASSLRGDLGNEQFF.

This clonotype was counted many times. The chain links TRBV28 to TRBJ2-5, with TRBD2 matching 7 bases. This CDR3 comprises 15 residues. Unmatched junction bases numbered 5, after V lost 3 bases and J lost 1 base. The germline V gene has CDR1 MDHEN and CDR2 SYDVKM. The DNA of the CDR3 is TGTGCCAGCAGTTTTATCAGCGGGGTCCAAGAGACCCAGTACTTC. Translating gives CASSFISGVQETQYF.

The table lists this clonotype with a few counts. The rearrangement uses TRBV19 and TRBJ2-1; D is perhaps TRBD1 or TRBD2 (5 bases each). Germline lookup yields CDR1 LNHDA and CDR2 SQIVND (reference sequence). The CDR3 loop spans 14 amino acids. V was trimmed by 5 bases and J by 5 bases, leaving 13 bases between them. This CDR3 reads CASSSGRAHNEQFF. The CDR3 nucleotides read TGTGCCAGTAGTTCGGGACGGGCCCACAATGAGCAGTTCTTC.

The chain carries TRBV4-3 and TRBJ2-2; 10 nucleotides match TRBD1. Losses at the gene ends were 3 bases for V and 5 bases for J; bases not matched to a gene: 9. There are 17 residues in the CDR3. Germline V gene data show CDR1 as LGHNA and CDR2 as YSLEER. The CDR3 nucleotides read TGCGCCAGCAGCCACCCCGGACAGGGGGGAAATACCGGGGAGCTGTTTTTT. Encoded protein: CASSHPGQGGNTGELFF.

This clonotype showed up many times. This chain uses TRBV5-1 with TRBJ1-3; D is ambiguous. Germline lookup yields CDR1 SGHRS and CDR2 YFSETQ. V was trimmed by 0 bases and J by 3 bases, leaving 10 bases between them. This CDR3 has 15 amino acids. The CDR3 DNA sequence: TGCGCCAGCAGCTTGGATATGCGGGTTGGAAACACCATATATTTT. Amino acids: CASSLDMRVGNTIYF.

This clonotype was observed at least ten times. The gene calls are TRBV20-1 and TRBJ2-1, with D unclear. Looked up from germline, CDR1 is DFQATT and CDR2 is SNEGSKA (reference sequence). The V end was cut by 6 bases, the J end by 4 bases, with 16 bases between. The CDR3 covers 14 residues. The CDR3 DNA sequence: TGCAGTGCCCTCTCCACGGACCCATACAATGAGCAGTTCTTC. Translated: CSALSTDPYNEQFF.

This clonotype has ten or more counts. The chain is built from TRBV7-9 and TRBJ1-3, with D possibly being TRBD1 (5 bases). The CDR3 has 15 amino acids. Germline V gives CDR1 SEHNR, CDR2 FQNEAQ (reference sequence). Deletions cut 4 bases from V and 4 bases from J, with 14 bases between. CDR3 loop: CASSSVMGRGNTIYF. In DNA form, the CDR3 reads TGTGCCAGCAGCTCCGTCATGGGGCGCGGAAACACCATATATTTT.

This clonotype occurred many times. The rearrangement links TRBV19 to TRBJ2-7; 15 bases line up with TRBD2. The germline V gene encodes CDR1 LNHDA and CDR2 SQIVND (reference sequence). This CDR3 region has 18 residues. Trimming cost V 3 bases and J 2 bases; bases outside gene matches: 8. CDR3: CASSIDGTSGRLTYEQYF. The CDR3 DNA reads as TGTGCCAGTAGTATCGACGGGACTAGCGGGAGGCTAACCTACGAGCAGTACTTC.

This clonotype appeared many times. J is TRBJ1-2 and V is TRBV6-5; TRBD1 aligns across 7 bases. J was trimmed by 1 base and V by 4 bases; bases with no gene match: 9. The V gene's germline CDR1 is MNHEY and CDR2 SVGAGI. The CDR3 extends over 16 amino acids. CDR3 sequence (DNA): TGTGCCAGCAGTTCACAGACAGGGTGGGGTAACTATGGCTACACCTTC. Residues: CASSSQTGWGNYGYTF.

This clonotype was observed many times. The rearrangement links TRBV7-3 to TRBJ1-1, with a possible D match to TRBD1 (5 bases). Trimming pared 4 bases from V and 3 bases from J, leaving 18 bases between. From germline, CDR1 is SGHTA and CDR2 FQGTGA. The CDR3 extends over 16 amino acids. The DNA for the CDR3 is TGTGCCAGCAGCTCTGGTGATAGGTTCAGGGACACTGAAGCTTTCTTT. Protein sequence: CASSSGDRFRDTEAFF.

This clonotype has a count of ten or more. The chain carries TRBV12-3 or TRBV12-4 and TRBJ2-1; TRBD2 matches 7 bases. This CDR3 has 16 residues. With 5 bases clipped from V and 10 bases from J, the junction kept 17 bases outside the gene matches. The DNA of the CDR3 is TGTGCCAGCAGTCCGAATGTAGCGGGTGGGAGACAAGAGCAGTTCTTC. This encodes CASSPNVAGGRQEQFF.

The V and J genes are TRBV20-1 and TRBJ1-1; possible D gene TRBD1, 5 bases. Germline CDR1 reads DFQATT; CDR2 reads SNEGSKA (reference sequence). The CDR3 loop spans 17 amino acids. Between the trimmed V and J ends, which lost 5 bases and 1 base, there was a span of 23 bases. The DNA for the CDR3 is TGCAGTGCTCGTGATAGACGGGCCGGGACGGAGAACACTGAAGCTTTCTTT. Translated: CSARDRRAGTENTEAFF.

This clonotype was recorded a few times. This sequence joins TRBV10-3 and TRBJ1-5; D call uncertain. This CDR3 is built from 12 residues. The V end was cut by 5 bases, the J end by 5 bases, with 7 bases between. Germline-derived CDR1 and CDR2 are ENHRY and SYGVKD. In DNA, the CDR3 is TGTGCCATCAGTCAATACGATCAGCCCCAGCATTTT. Its protein product is CAISQYDQPQHF.

The gene calls are TRBV12-3 or TRBV12-4 and TRBJ2-7, with 7 bases matching TRBD1. V trimming: 6 bases; J trimming: 0 bases; junction bases outside the gene matches: 5. The CDR3 extends over 14 amino acids. CDR3 DNA sequence: TGTGCCAGCAGGAGACAGGGTGACTCCTACGAGCAGTACTTC. This codes for CASRRQGDSYEQYF.

Details on this clonotype: A much larger clone differs from this one at a single base, so this may be a read error. Written as DNA, the CDR3 is TGTGCCAGCAGTTCCTACACCTCGCTGACGAGACGCGCCGGCAATGAGCAGTTCTTC. Its protein is CASSSYTSLTRRAGNEQFF. The gene calls are TRBV6-2 or TRBV6-3 and TRBJ2-1; D gene uncertain. Germline CDR1 is MNHEY and CDR2 is SVGEGT. The CDR3 length is 19 residues. The ends were cut back, 4 bases at V and 6 bases at J, with 28 bases in the middle.

The J gene is TRBJ2-3, the V gene TRBV4-3, with TRBD2 matching over 7 bases. Germline CDR1 is LGHNA and CDR2 is YSLEER. The CDR3 runs to 16 residues. After removal of 4 bases from V and 1 base from J, the junction contained 8 bases not matched to a gene. CDR3 in amino acids: CASSLGVGGRTDTQYF. CDR3 DNA: TGCGCCAGCAGCCTTGGGGTGGGAGGGCGCACAGATACGCAGTATTTT.

This clonotype was seen repeatedly, ten times or more. The gene calls are TRBV4-2 and TRBJ2-7; no firm D call. There are 13 residues in the CDR3. In germline, CDR1 is LGHNA, CDR2 YNFKEQ. V lost 0 bases and J 7 bases, leaving 10 bases between the germline ends. DNA for the CDR3: TGTGCCAGCAGCCAAGATCTCCGGTGGGAGCAGTACTTC. Protein sequence: CASSQDLRWEQYF.

The table lists this clonotype with many counts. The chain employs TRBV10-3 and TRBJ1-1; possibly TRBD1 for D (5 bases). This CDR3 region has 12 residues. Germline V gene data show CDR1 as ENHRY and CDR2 as SYGVKD. V lost 3 bases to trimming and J lost 4 bases, with 6 bases between them. Here the CDR3 DNA reads TGTGCCATCAGTGACAGGGTCACTGAAGCTTTCTTT. This encodes CAISDRVTEAFF.

The chain recombines TRBV7-9 with TRBJ2-1, with 9 bases aligning to TRBD1. Trimming removed 4 bases from V and 9 bases from J; junction bases left unmatched: 7. This CDR3 has 14 residues. CDR1 and CDR2 from the germline V gene are SEHNR and FQNEAQ (reference sequence). In nucleotides, the CDR3 is TGTGCCAGCAGCTCGGGACAGGGAGTCGGTGAGCAGTTCTTC. Protein: CASSSGQGVGEQFF. Based on the CDR3 plus reference TRBV7-9 and TRBJ2-1, the full variable domain is DTGVSQNPRHKITKRGQNVTFRCDPISEHNRLYWYRQTLGQGPEFLTYFQNEAQLEKSRLLSDRFSAERPKGSFSTLEIQRTEQGDSAMYLCASSSGQGVGEQFFGPGTRLTVL.

This clonotype was detected many times. V gene TRBV9 combines with J gene TRBJ2-5; D is tentatively TRBD1 or TRBD2 (7 bases each). The CDR3 runs to 14 residues. The V and J ends lost 6 bases and 2 bases respectively, with 14 bases between them. Germline CDR1 is SGDLS and CDR2 is YYNGEE. CDR3 amino acids: CASTRGGAQETQYF. CDR3 nucleotides: TGTGCCAGCACCAGGGGGGGGGCGCAAGAGACCCAGTACTTC. Combining the CDR3 with reference TRBV9 and TRBJ2-5 gives the whole variable domain DSGVTQTPKHLITATGQRVTLRCSPRSGDLSVYWYQQSLDQGLQFLIQYYNGEERAKGNILERFSAQQFPDLHSELNLSSLELGDSALYFCASTRGGAQETQYFGPGTRLLVL.

The table lists this clonotype with a few counts. The chain joins TRBV4-2 to TRBJ2-3, with 8 bases aligning to TRBD1. This CDR3 has 16 residues. V shed 5 bases, J shed 1 base, and the junction held 8 bases outside the gene matches. CDR1 and CDR2 from the germline V gene are LGHNA and YNFKEQ. The CDR3 protein is CASSASPGQGTDTQYF. The DNA for the CDR3 is TGTGCCAGCAGCGCCAGCCCGGGACAGGGCACAGATACGCAGTATTTT.

This clonotype was found many times. V usage is TRBV20-1 and J usage is TRBJ2-3; 12 nucleotides align to TRBD2. After removal of 5 bases from V and 3 bases from J, the junction contained 3 bases not matched to a gene. Germline V lookup: CDR1 DFQATT, CDR2 SNEGSKA (reference sequence). CDR3 size: 14 residues. The CDR3 nucleotides are TGCAGTGCTGCCACTAGCGGGAGGACAGATACGCAGTATTTT. The encoded protein is CSAATSGRTDTQYF.

This chain connects TRBV7-6 to TRBJ1-1; 7 bases line up with TRBD1. Unmatched junction bases numbered 6, after V lost 5 bases and J lost 3 bases. The germline V gene encodes CDR1 SGHVS and CDR2 FNYEAQ. There are 14 residues in the CDR3. The chain's CDR3 is CASSHRGVYTEAFF. For the CDR3, the DNA is TGTGCCAGCAGCCACAGGGGAGTGTACACTGAAGCTTTCTTT. Looking up the rest from reference TRBV7-6 and TRBJ1-1 gives the full variable domain: GAGVSQSPRYKVTKRGQDVALRCDPISGHVSLYWYRQALGQGPEFLTYFNYEAQQDKSGLPNDRFSAERPEGSISTLTIQRTEQRDSAMYRCASSHRGVYTEAFFGQGTRLTVV.

Details on this clonotype: A far larger clone is only one base removed, so a read error is likely. The chain employs TRBV27 and TRBJ2-3, with 8 bases that match TRBD1. V trimming: 2 bases; J trimming: 4 bases; junction bases outside the gene matches: 5. CDR3 length: 15 amino acids. From germline, CDR1 is MNHEY and CDR2 SMNVEV (reference sequence). CDR3 sequence (DNA): TGTGCCAGCAGTTTACAGGGGGCGCAAGCAGATACGCAGTATTTT. Translating gives CASSLQGAQADTQYF.

This clonotype was counted ten times or more. The rearrangement uses TRBV28 and TRBJ2-5, with TRBD2 as a possible D gene (6 bases). CDR3 length equals 15 residues. Germline-derived CDR1 and CDR2 are MDHEN and SYDVKM. The V gene lost 5 bases and the J gene lost 7 bases, with 20 bases spanning the gap. The CDR3 nucleotides read TGTGCCAGCAGTCCTCCTTTGGGCGGGAAAGTGACCCAGTACTTC. It codes for CASSPPLGGKVTQYF.

Ten or more counts support this clonotype. This rearrangement joins TRBV7-3 to TRBJ2-3; D remains unclear. Germline CDR1 SGHTA, CDR2 FQGTGA. The V end lost 3 bases, the J end lost 2 bases, and 6 bases lay between the germline ends. The CDR3 runs 13 residues. This CDR3 reads CASSFYNTDTQYF. Written as DNA, the CDR3 is TGTGCCAGCAGCTTTTATAACACAGATACGCAGTATTTT.

At least ten counts were recorded for this clonotype. The V call is TRBV6-5, the J call TRBJ1-3; 7 bases are shared with TRBD1. V lost 0 bases and J lost 0; bases outside the gene matches: 8. The V gene's germline CDR1 is MNHEY and CDR2 SVGAGI. This CDR3 is built from 18 residues. CDR3 protein: CASSYSSGRGDSGNTIYF. The DNA of the CDR3 is TGTGCCAGCAGTTACTCCTCGGGCAGGGGGGACTCTGGAAACACCATATATTTT.

The genes are TRBV20-1 and TRBJ2-1, with TRBD2 matching over 7 bases. V lost 3 bases to trimming and J lost 4 bases; unmatched junction nucleotides: 6. This CDR3 has 14 residues. Germline loops: CDR1 DFQATT, CDR2 SNEGSKA (reference sequence). The CDR3 protein is CSASKASGYNEQFF. The CDR3, as DNA: TGCAGTGCTAGCAAAGCTAGCGGATACAATGAGCAGTTCTTC.

In this sample, this clonotype turned up many times. The chain has TRBV12-3 or TRBV12-4 and TRBJ1-1; no definite D call. Trimming removed 6 bases at V and 4 bases at J, with 15 bases between. CDR3 length equals 14 residues. This CDR3 reads CASSPLSGATEAFF. CDR3 sequence (DNA): TGTGCCAGCAGCCCCCTTTCAGGAGCCACTGAAGCTTTCTTT.